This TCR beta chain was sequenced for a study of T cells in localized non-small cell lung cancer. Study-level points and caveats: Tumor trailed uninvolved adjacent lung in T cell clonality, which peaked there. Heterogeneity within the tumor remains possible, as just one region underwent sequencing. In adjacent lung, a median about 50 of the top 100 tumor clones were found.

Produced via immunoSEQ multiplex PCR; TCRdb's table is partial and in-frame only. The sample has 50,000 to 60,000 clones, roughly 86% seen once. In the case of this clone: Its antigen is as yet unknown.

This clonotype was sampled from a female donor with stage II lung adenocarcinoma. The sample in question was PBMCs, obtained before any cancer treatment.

The CDR3 region has the DNA TGTGCCAGCAGCTTAGTTAGGGCGAACACTGAAGCTTTCTTT. Encoded protein: CASSLVRANTEAFF. This chain uses TRBV7-9 with TRBJ1-1; D is ambiguous. The CDR3 covers 14 residues. CDR1 is SEHNR, CDR2 FQNEAQ, per germline (reference sequence). The V and J ends lost 1 base and 1 base respectively, with 7 bases between them.